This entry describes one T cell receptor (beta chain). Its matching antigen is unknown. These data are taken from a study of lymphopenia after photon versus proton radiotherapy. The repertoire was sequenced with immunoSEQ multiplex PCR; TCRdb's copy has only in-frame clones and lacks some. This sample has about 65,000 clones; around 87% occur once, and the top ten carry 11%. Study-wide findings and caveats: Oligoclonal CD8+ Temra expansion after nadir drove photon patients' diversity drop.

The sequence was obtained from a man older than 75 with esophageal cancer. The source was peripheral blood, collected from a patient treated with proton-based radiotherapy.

In DNA, the CDR3 is TGTGCCAGCAGCATCGGACAGCAAGAGACCCAGTACTTC. Its translation: CASSIGQQETQYF. V usage is TRBV5-4 and J usage is TRBJ2-5; the D gene is possibly TRBD1 (6 bases). This CDR3 is 13 amino acids long. The V gene lost 4 bases and the J gene lost 2 bases, with 9 bases spanning the gap. CDR1 is SGHNT, CDR2 YYREEE, per germline (reference sequence).